A selection of T cell receptor beta chains follows, all from one sample in a study of shared clonotypes between healthy human individuals. Libraries were prepared by immunoSEQ multiplex PCR; TCRdb keeps only in-frame clonotypes and omits some of them. There are some 320,000 clones in the sample; around 86% occur only once, and around 16% lies in the top ten. Sequencing was performed on memory CD8+ T cells sorted from blood. The receptors shown here come from a man aged 18 to 30 in good health. Each CDR3 is given with its conserved first and last residue. A D gene is named only where the DNA matches it firmly. Clone size is shown for a subset of rows, as once, few, many or a class of expanded clone.

J | size | V | D | CDR3 | DNA
TRBJ2-2 | . | TRBV18 | . | CASSLTTRGSGELFF | TGTGCCAGCTCACTTACAACCAGGGGATCCGGGGAGCTGTTTTTT
TRBJ1-4 | . | TRBV15 | . | CATSDVREANEKLFF | TGTGCCACCAGCGACGTTAGGGAGGCTAATGAAAAACTGTTTTTT
TRBJ2-7 | . | TRBV27 | TRBD2 | CASSLTSGFYEQYF | TGTGCCAGCAGTTTGACTAGCGGGTTCTACGAGCAGTACTTC
TRBJ2-7 | . | TRBV7-9 | . | CASSSPREIVYEQYF | TGTGCCAGCAGTTCCCCGAGGGAGATAGTCTACGAGCAGTACTTC
TRBJ1-5 | . | TRBV15 | TRBD1 | CATSRTTGTDQPQHF | TGTGCCACCAGCAGAACGACAGGGACTGATCAGCCCCAGCATTTT
TRBJ2-7 | . | TRBV7-9 | . | CASSLTLTYEQYF | TGTGCCAGCAGCTTAACCCTTACCTACGAGCAGTACTTC
TRBJ2-7 | . | TRBV6-1 | TRBD1 | CASSGTGAIRIYEQYF | TGTGCCAGCAGTGGGACAGGGGCCATCCGGATCTACGAGCAGTACTTC
TRBJ2-7 | . | TRBV7-2 | TRBD2 | CASSLLSSSGIHSYEQYF | TGTGCCAGCAGCTTACTGTCCTCTAGCGGGATTCACTCCTACGAGCAGTACTTC
TRBJ2-6 | . | TRBV5-1 | . | CASSPFRQANEHHSGANVLTF | TGCGCCAGCAGCCCTTTCAGACAGGCAAATGAACATCACTCTGGGGCCAACGTCCTGACTTTC
TRBJ1-2 | once | TRBV5-1 | TRBD1 | CASSKLQGVANYGYTF | TGCGCCAGCAGCAAGCTTCAGGGGGTAGCTAACTATGGCTACACCTTC
TRBJ2-2 | . | TRBV5-6 | . | CASSLAWPNTGELFF | TGTGCCAGCAGCTTGGCCTGGCCTAACACCGGGGAGCTGTTTTTT
TRBJ1-1 | . | TRBV4-1 | . | CASSQEISVGEAFF | TGCGCCAGCAGCCAAGAAATATCAGTTGGTGAAGCTTTCTTT
TRBJ2-2 | . | TRBV6-5 | . | CASSHGTTGELFF | TGTGCCAGCAGTCATGGGACAACCGGGGAGCTGTTTTTT
TRBJ2-3 | . | TRBV27 | . | CASKQGWLASTDTQYF | TGTGCCAGCAAGCAGGGTTGGCTAGCGAGCACAGATACGCAGTATTTT